Presented here are 29 T cell receptor beta chains from one specimen sequenced in a study of blood T cell repertoires in COVID-19. Libraries were prepared by immunoSEQ multiplex PCR; TCRdb keeps only in-frame clonotypes and omits some of them. The sample records fewer than 200,000 clones, about 74% being singletons. Material: peripheral blood. Every receptor here comes from a woman aged 80 or over with acute or convalescent COVID-19.

The chain links TRBV5-8 to TRBJ1-5; maybe TRBD1 (6 bases). This CDR3 spans 15 amino acids. Trimming took 4 bases from V and 1 from J, leaving 12 bases between them. From germline, CDR1 is SGHTS and CDR2 YDEGEE. Here the CDR3 reads CASSPHQGSNQPQHF. For the CDR3, the DNA is TGTGCCAGCAGCCCCCACCAGGGGAGCAATCAGCCCCAGCATTTT.

This chain joins TRBV7-8 and TRBJ2-1; 11 bases align to TRBD2. The germline CDR1 and CDR2 sequences are SGHVS and FQNEAQ. The CDR3 runs 18 residues. V lost 5 bases to trimming and J lost 5 bases; unmatched junction nucleotides: 14. As DNA, the CDR3 is TGTGCCAGCAGCAAACCTATGCGACTAGCGGGAAAAAACAATGAGCAGTTCTTC. Residues: CASSKPMRLAGKNNEQFF.

CDR3 DNA: TGCGCCAGCAGCTTGGGTGGCGGGACGCACCAAGAGACCCAGTACTTC. This sequence encodes CASSLGGGTHQETQYF. The V and J genes are TRBV5-1 and TRBJ2-5, with D perhaps TRBD2 (6 bases). The CDR3 length is 16 residues. V was clipped by 0 bases and J by 0 bases, with 12 bases between them. Germline assignment: CDR1 SGHRS and CDR2 YFSETQ.

The gene calls are TRBV28 and TRBJ1-4, with 7 bases identical to TRBD1. With 5 bases clipped from V and 0 bases from J, the junction kept 6 bases outside the gene matches. Per the germline V gene, CDR1 is MDHEN and CDR2 is SYDVKM. CDR3 length: 16 amino acids. DNA of the CDR3: TGTGCCAGCAGTATCGGGACAGTCGCAACTAATGAAAAACTGTTTTTT. Translating it yields CASSIGTVATNEKLFF.

The rearrangement links TRBV19 to TRBJ1-3; tentative D call: TRBD1 (5 bases). Germline CDR1 and CDR2: LNHDA and SQIVND (reference sequence). The CDR3 is 15 amino acids. Trimming took off 0 bases at V and 4 bases at J, with 10 bases between the two ends. Here the CDR3 DNA reads TGTGCCAGTAGTATAGATGGACAACGCGGAAACACCATATATTTT. Encoded protein: CASSIDGQRGNTIYF. Looking up the rest from reference TRBV19 and TRBJ1-3 gives the full variable domain: DGGITQSPKYLFRKEGQNVTLSCEQNLNHDAMYWYRQDPGQGLRLIYYSQIVNDFQKGDIAEGYSVSREKKESFPLTVTSAQKNPTAFYLCASSIDGQRGNTIYFGEGSWLTVV.

The V and J genes are TRBV9 and TRBJ1-2, with 8 bases matching TRBD1. Germline loops: CDR1 SGDLS, CDR2 YYNGEE. There are 16 residues in the CDR3. J was trimmed by 0 bases and V by 4 bases; bases with no gene match: 8. CDR3 region: CASSLKAGQANYGYTF. The CDR3 DNA reads as TGTGCCAGCAGCCTCAAAGCGGGACAGGCTAACTATGGCTACACCTTC.

The chain has TRBV3-1 (or the pseudogene TRBV3-2) and TRBJ2-7; 7 bases line up with TRBD2. Losses at the gene ends were 4 bases for V and 1 base for J; bases not matched to a gene: 10. CDR1 is LGHDT and CDR2 is YNNKEL in the germline V gene (reference sequence). This CDR3 is built from 16 residues. The CDR3 bases are TGTGCCAGCAGCCGAAACCTACAGCGGGGATCCTACGAGCAGTACTTC. The encoded protein is CASSRNLQRGSYEQYF.

This clone was seen only a few times. CDR3: CATSDIDRGSYNEQFF. The CDR3 DNA reads TGTGCCACCAGTGATATAGACAGGGGCTCCTACAATGAGCAGTTCTTC. The chain has TRBV24-1 and TRBJ2-1; the match to TRBD1 covers 8 bases. Per germline, CDR1 KGHDR and CDR2 SFDVKD. Trimming took 3 bases from V and 0 from J; bases not matched to a gene: 3. The CDR3 runs to 16 residues.

The chain joins TRBV5-1 to TRBJ2-5; 12 nucleotides line up with TRBD2. With 4 bases clipped from V and 1 base from J, the junction kept 5 bases outside the gene matches. Germline lookup yields CDR1 SGHRS and CDR2 YFSETQ. CDR3 length: 16 amino acids. The CDR3 sequence: CASSASGRAVQETQYF. CDR3 bases: TGCGCCAGCAGCGCTAGCGGGAGGGCCGTCCAAGAGACCCAGTACTTC.

The chain joins TRBV19 to TRBJ1-6; D is undetermined. The CDR3 covers 13 residues. V was cut by 10 bases and J by 8 bases, with 15 bases left in between. Germline loops: CDR1 LNHDA, CDR2 SQIVND (reference sequence). The CDR3 nucleotides read TGTGCCACCCGGAGGAATTGGGATTCACCCCTCCACTTT. It yields the protein CATRRNWDSPLHF. Looking up the rest from reference TRBV19 and TRBJ1-6 gives the full variable domain: DGGITQSPKYLFRKEGQNVTLSCEQNLNHDAMYWYRQDPGQGLRLIYYSQIVNDFQKGDIAEGYSVSREKKESFPLTVTSAQKNPTAFYLCATRRNWDSPLHFGNGTRLTVT.

The chain has TRBV7-2 and TRBJ1-5; no definite D call. The CDR3 runs 13 residues. CDR1 and CDR2 from the germline V gene are SGHTA and FQGNSA. V shed 3 bases and J shed 7 bases, with 10 bases lying between them. CDR3 nucleotides: TGTGCCAGCAGCTTCCGCGGTGGGCAGCCCCAGCATTTT. Translated: CASSFRGGQPQHF.

This clone has more than one count but fewer than ten. An end of the junction does not agree with germline; a read error may underlie this. This sequence joins TRBV18 and TRBJ2-7; no definite D call. Germline CDR1 and CDR2: KGHSH and LQKENI. This CDR3 is 12 amino acids long. DNA of the CDR3: TGTGCCAGCTCACCGAGGCCGACCGATCCTACTTTC. Its protein is CASSPRPTDPTF. The full variable domain, with the rest looked up from reference TRBV18 and TRBJ2-7, is NAGVMQNPRHLVRRRGQEARLRCSPMKGHSHVYWYRQLPEEGLKFMVYLQKENIIDESGMPKERFSAEFPKEGPSILRIQQVVRGDSAAYFCASSPRPTDPTFGPGTRLTVT.

The chain combines TRBV10-1 with TRBJ2-1; TRBD2 matches 11 bases. V dropped 5 bases and J dropped 7; count of bases not matched to a gene: 7. The germline CDR1 and CDR2 sequences are WNHNN and SYGVQD (reference sequence). This CDR3 is built from 15 residues. The DNA for the CDR3 is TGCGCCAGCAGTACAACTAGCGGGAGTTTAAATGAGCAGTTCTTC. This translates into CASSTTSGSLNEQFF.

The gene calls are TRBV9 and TRBJ2-2, with TRBD1 identical over 7 bases. The CDR3 extends over 14 amino acids. Germline V lookup: CDR1 SGDLS, CDR2 YYNGEE. The junction had 0 bases not matched to a gene; V was cut back by 0 bases and J by 4 bases. The CDR3 is CASSVGQGTGELFF. CDR3 DNA: TGTGCCAGCAGCGTAGGACAGGGCACCGGGGAGCTGTTTTTT.

This chain links TRBV28 with TRBJ2-7, with 11 bases aligning to TRBD1. Germline-derived CDR1 and CDR2 are MDHEN and SYDVKM. Trimming took 4 bases from V and 0 from J; bases not matched to a gene: 5. This CDR3 contains 16 residues. CDR3 region: CASSSAGTGGSYEQYF. The DNA for the CDR3 is TGTGCCAGCAGTTCAGCCGGGACAGGGGGCTCCTACGAGCAGTACTTC.

The chain has TRBV5-1 and TRBJ2-1; D is possibly TRBD1 (6 bases). Germline V CDR1 and CDR2: SGHRS, YFSETQ. Trimming took 5 bases from V and 8 from J, leaving 17 bases between them. The CDR3 is 14 residues long. The CDR3 region is CASRQGQLGDEQFF. In DNA, the CDR3 is TGCGCCAGCAGGCAAGGACAGCTGGGGGATGAGCAGTTCTTC.

In DNA, the CDR3 is TGTGCCAGCAGACGTAGAGGACAGTACTATGGCTACACCTTC. This gives the protein CASRRRGQYYGYTF. The chain is built from TRBV6-5 and TRBJ1-2, with a weak D call TRBD1 (6 bases). The CDR3 has 14 residues. The V and J ends lost 6 bases and 3 bases respectively, with 14 bases between them. Germline CDR1 is MNHEY and CDR2 is SVGAGI.

J is TRBJ1-3 and V is TRBV3-1 (or the pseudogene TRBV3-2), with D unresolved. Germline V lookup: CDR1 LGHDT, CDR2 YNNKEL (reference sequence). The length of the CDR3 is 17 residues. Trimming took 1 base from V and 0 from J, leaving 13 bases between them. CDR3 DNA: TGTGCCAGCAGCCAAGTAGAACAGCAGTTCTCTGGAAACACCATATATTTT. Translated, it gives CASSQVEQQFSGNTIYF.

In its sample, this clone was seen a few times. V is TRBV20-1 and J is TRBJ1-5, with 8 nucleotides matching TRBD1. The trim removed 3 bases at V and 1 base at J, leaving 14 bases unmatched. CDR1 is DFQATT, CDR2 SNEGSKA, per germline (reference sequence). The CDR3 has 18 amino acids. CDR3 amino acids: CSASRETQGAWSNQPQHF. The CDR3 DNA follows: TGCAGTGCTAGTCGGGAGACCCAGGGGGCGTGGAGCAATCAGCCCCAGCATTTT.

This sequence joins TRBV28 and TRBJ2-1; 8 bases align to TRBD2. V lost 3 bases, J lost 4 bases, and 14 bases stayed unmatched. Germline CDR1 MDHEN, CDR2 SYDVKM. This CDR3 contains 18 residues. The CDR3: CASSFPAGSGRIYNEQFF. The DNA for the CDR3 is TGTGCCAGCAGTTTTCCCGCGGGGAGCGGGAGAATTTACAATGAGCAGTTCTTC.

V usage is TRBV7-9 and J usage is TRBJ1-4; D may be TRBD1 (6 bases). The germline gives CDR1 SEHNR, CDR2 FQNEAQ (reference sequence). The CDR3 is 16 amino acids. The V end lost 5 bases, the J end lost 3 bases, and 16 bases lay between the germline ends. CDR3 region: CASSLMGADPNEKLFF. The DNA of the CDR3 is TGTGCCAGCAGCCTTATGGGGGCGGATCCTAATGAAAAACTGTTTTTT.

This chain joins TRBV6-6 and TRBJ1-4, with D unresolved. The CDR3 length is 16 residues. V was clipped by 0 bases and J by 8 bases, with 16 bases between them. Germline V CDR1 and CDR2: MNHNY, SVGAGI (reference sequence). CDR3 sequence reads: CASSYSEGGLWEKLFF. The CDR3 DNA reads as TGTGCCAGCAGTTACTCGGAGGGAGGACTTTGGGAAAAACTGTTTTTT.

This rearrangement joins TRBV28 to TRBJ2-1; possibly TRBD2 for D (5 bases). The V end lost 2 bases, the J end lost 0 bases, and 5 bases lay between the germline ends. The CDR3 contains 14 residues. In germline, CDR1 is MDHEN, CDR2 SYDVKM. DNA for the CDR3: TGTGCCAGCAGTTTAGGGAGCTCCTACAATGAGCAGTTCTTC. Protein sequence: CASSLGSSYNEQFF.

This sequence joins TRBV11-3 and TRBJ2-3; 11 positions agree with TRBD2. Trimming at V came to 7 bases and at J to 4 bases, leaving 10 bases not matched to a gene. This CDR3 contains 16 residues. Germline V CDR1 and CDR2: SGHNT, YENEEA. The CDR3 reads CASTRNSGRVADTQYF. In DNA, the CDR3 is TGTGCCAGCACCCGGAATAGCGGGAGGGTGGCAGATACGCAGTATTTT.

As regards this clone: One end of the junction does not line up with germline, which may come from a read error. CDR3 bases: TGTGCCAGCAGTCTATGGATGATCCGCGGAGCCTACGAGCAGTACTTC. As protein: CASSLWMIRGAYEQYF. The V and J genes are TRBV28 and TRBJ2-7; D gene uncertain. CDR3 length equals 16 residues. CDR1 MDHEN and CDR2 SYDVKM come from the germline V gene.

CDR3 DNA: TGTGCCACCAGCGTGGGGGGACAGGGGCGCTCGACGGGGGCCAACGTCCTGACTTTC. This sequence encodes CATSVGGQGRSTGANVLTF. The chain employs TRBV15 and TRBJ2-6, with 10 positions matching TRBD1. After removal of 5 bases from V and 4 bases from J, the junction contained 14 bases not matched to a gene. Germline loops: CDR1 LNHNV, CDR2 YYDKDF (reference sequence). The CDR3 contains 19 residues.

The rearrangement links TRBV5-1 to TRBJ2-3; D is uncertain. Germline V gives CDR1 SGHRS, CDR2 YFSETQ. The CDR3 spans 14 residues. V lost 0 bases and J 2 bases, leaving 7 bases between the germline ends. The CDR3 nucleotides are TGCGCCAGCAGCTTGGGGCAAGACACAGATACGCAGTATTTT. It specifies CASSLGQDTDTQYF.

The genes are TRBV10-1 and TRBJ2-7; 7 nucleotides match TRBD1. Germline CDR1 reads WNHNN; CDR2 reads SYGVQD (reference sequence). Unmatched junction bases numbered 9, after V lost 8 bases and J lost 5 bases. This CDR3 comprises 13 residues. The CDR3: CASSTGEGDEQYF. The CDR3 coding sequence is TGCGCCAGCTCAACAGGGGAAGGCGACGAGCAGTACTTC.

Only a few counts were recorded for this clone. The CDR3 DNA follows: TGCGCCAGCAGCTTGGAAGGCGGGAGATCCTACAATGAGCAGTTCTTC. Its protein product is CASSLEGGRSYNEQFF. The J gene is TRBJ2-1, the V gene TRBV5-1, with 7 bases lining up with TRBD2. Germline V gene sequence: CDR1 SGHRS, CDR2 YFSETQ. The CDR3 runs to 16 residues. Germline trimming cut 0 bases from V and 1 base from J; bases unmatched to any gene: 4.